This TCR beta chain comes out of a study of shared clonotypes between healthy human individuals (dated by TCRdb to 2020 to 2021). Regarding the research as a whole: Two women and three men aged 18 to 49 years were included in the cohort. Per donor, three plates each were used for CD4 naive and CD4 memory, two for CD8 naive, and one for CD8 memory. To estimate repertoire size and how much clonotypes are shared between individuals, the study performed deep sequencing of blood TCR repertoires from about five healthy adults. To increase sequencing depth and limit assay-specific biases, different laboratories used diverse techniques to prepare libraries and sequence TCR repertoires. Leukapheresis yielded between about 0.8 and 9.5 billion PBMCs per donor.

Using the deep immunoSEQ assay, TCR CDR3 regions were amplified from genomic DNA by multiplex PCR. Extracted genomic DNA from each cell subset was spread evenly across all wells of several immunoSEQ 96-well plates, with each plate serving as a replicate. For sorted subsets, each replicate PCR was loaded with about 200 ng genomic DNA, equivalent to about 30,000 T cell genomes. The purified libraries were quantified using a Qubit 3.0 fluorometer, sized with a Bioanalyzer 2100, and then quantified again using the KAPA Library Quantification kit. Every immunoSEQ 96-well plate was sequenced on a separate single-read 150-cycle Illumina NextSeq 550 flow cell. In the source study's methods: Because only junctional sequences without quality scores were contained in the immunoSEQ output, filtering matching that applied to full-length reads could not be performed. Sequences were annotated with PyIR, a Python wrapper for IgBLAST v1.9, and V/J genes and CDR3 were assigned using IMGT germline references. Reads with weak V/J assignments (E-value above 1e-6), missing CDR3, stop codons, out-of-frame junctions, or ambiguous translated residues were removed. V3J clonotypes were defined as sequences sharing an identical inferred V gene, J gene, and CDR3 amino acid sequence. To compute the percentage overlap between repertoires, the number of shared unique clonotypes was divided by the size of the smaller repertoire. Richness of each repertoire was evaluated using RTK rarefaction, the Chao1 estimator, and Recon v2.1 estimates of unobserved clonotypes. For all TCRbeta clonotypes obtained by the gDNA method from a handful of donors, generation probabilities were computed with OLGA. What TCRdb holds here is the immuneACCESS table cut down to in-frame rearrangements. Part of the clones is not present; checked against another copy, under half of the missing clones reflect an unresolved V gene, and the others are unexplained. V and J calls and clone size come straight from that table; D and trimming were deduced from the DNA. This sample holds millions of clones; over 85% were observed only once. The top ten clones comprise about 0.39% of the sample.

Paper-wide results and their limitations: Incomplete sequencing was indicated by rarefaction of sorted-subset datasets, despite the large sequencing depth. Estimated clonotype richness was generally larger for naive than for memory subsets. The genetic and exposure-history diversity represented was limited by the small number of donors. Across a handful of donors, approximately 5% of naive CD4, around 3.3% of naive CD8, 2.3% of memory CD4, and over 0.35% of memory CD8 clonotypes were shared. Based on pairwise subsampling, the degree of clonotype sharing among donors was expected to be affected by sequencing depth. Only blood was sampled, and tissue TCR repertoires likely differ from those in blood. Compared with non-shared clonotypes, the clonotypes found in all four sorted-subset donors had higher generation probabilities.

The donors were healthy, HIV-negative adults with no recently reported acute infections or vaccinations. Every donor was a Caucasian adult residing in Nashville, Tennessee, USA. CD4+ T cells were enriched by magnetic negative selection, after which naive cells were positively selected on CD45RA and the negative fraction was taken as the memory subset. Blood was obtained by leukapheresis, after which PBMCs were separated by Ficoll-Histopaque density gradient centrifugation and cryopreserved in liquid nitrogen vapor phase. Analytical flow cytometry was used to check the purity and quantity of each magnetically sorted T cell population. Genomic DNA was isolated from each sorted fraction and quantified by UV absorbance on a Nanodrop 2000c. On this clone itself: Its binding antigen is unknown. Nothing much larger sits one base from this clone, and base qualities are not available.

The CDR3 measures 15 amino acids from cysteine to phenylalanine. The CDR3 DNA has 45 bases and is translated from base 1. V is clipped by 0 bases and J by 2 bases, and the sequence between their germline boundaries is 11 bases long. The CDR1 and CDR2 encoded by the germline V gene are SGDLS and YYNGEE. This receptor was taken from a young man in good health. Some clones in this sample may be carry-over from other donors' samples. The sample comprised naive CD4+ T cells from PBMCs. Read against the paper, the sample's cell subset or site label means: CD45RA+ positively selected. Recombination connected TRBV9 to TRBJ2-5; the D gene is possibly TRBD1, with 6 bases matching. The nucleotides are TGTGCCAGCAGCGTAGTTGGCAGGGGTCAAGAGACCCAGTACTTC. Translated, it reads CASSVVGRGQETQYF.